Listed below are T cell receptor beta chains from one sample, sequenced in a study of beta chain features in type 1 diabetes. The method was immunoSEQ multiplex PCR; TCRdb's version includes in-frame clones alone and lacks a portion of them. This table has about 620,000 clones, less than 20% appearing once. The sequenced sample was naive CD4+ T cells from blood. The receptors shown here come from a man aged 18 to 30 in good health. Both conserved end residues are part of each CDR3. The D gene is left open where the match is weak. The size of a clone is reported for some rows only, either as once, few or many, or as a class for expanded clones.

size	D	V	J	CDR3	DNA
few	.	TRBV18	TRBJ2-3	CASSPLLGTDTQYF	TGTGCCAGCTCACCCTTGCTCGGCACAGATACGCAGTATTTT
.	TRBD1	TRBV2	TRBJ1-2	CASRDQGQVLGYTF	TGTGCCAGCAGGGACCAGGGACAGGTACTCGGCTACACCTTC
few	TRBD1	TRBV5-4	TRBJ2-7	CASSRDRGSSYEQYF	TGTGCCAGCAGCCGCGACAGGGGGAGTTCCTACGAGCAGTACTTC
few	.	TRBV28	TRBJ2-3	CASSPFRSSVEKDTQYF	TGTGCCAGCAGCCCTTTTAGGTCCTCCGTGGAAAAAGATACGCAGTATTTT
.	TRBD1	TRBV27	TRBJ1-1	CASIGTANTEAFF	TGTGCCAGCATAGGGACAGCGAACACTGAAGCTTTCTTT
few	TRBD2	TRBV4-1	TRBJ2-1	CASSHPLGGGPSYNEQFF	TGCGCCAGCAGCCACCCTCTCGGGGGAGGGCCATCCTACAATGAGCAGTTCTTC
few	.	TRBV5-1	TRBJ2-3	CASRMTPGPDTQYF	TGCGCCAGCAGAATGACCCCAGGGCCAGATACGCAGTATTTT
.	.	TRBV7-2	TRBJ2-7	CASSPGPYEQYF	TGTGCCAGCAGCCCAGGTCCCTACGAGCAGTACTTC
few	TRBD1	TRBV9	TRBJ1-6	CASSAPGQSNSPLHF	TGTGCCAGCAGCGCTCCGGGACAGTCTAATTCACCCCTCCACTTT
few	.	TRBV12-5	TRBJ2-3	CASGRAADTQYF	TGTGCTAGTGGCAGGGCAGCAGATACGCAGTATTTT
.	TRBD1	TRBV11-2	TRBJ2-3	CASSSTGTGRSDTQYF	TGTGCCAGCAGCTCAACCGGGACAGGGAGATCAGATACGCAGTATTTT
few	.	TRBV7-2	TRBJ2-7	CASGLGRLSYEQYF	TGTGCCAGCGGGTTAGGGCGGTTGTCCTACGAGCAGTACTTC
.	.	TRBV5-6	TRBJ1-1	CASSFLRNMNTEAFF	TGTGCCAGCAGCTTCCTCAGGAACATGAACACTGAAGCTTTCTTT
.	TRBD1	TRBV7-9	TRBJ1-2	CASSYGGARDSYGYTF	TGTGCCAGCAGCTACGGGGGAGCCCGGGACAGCTATGGCTACACCTTC
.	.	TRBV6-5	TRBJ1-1	CASRPPGRTEAFF	TGTGCCAGCAGACCCCCAGGACGCACTGAAGCTTTCTTT
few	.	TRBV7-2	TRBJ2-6	CASSIFHRQSGANVLTF	TGTGCCAGCAGCATTTTTCATCGGCAGTCTGGGGCCAACGTCCTGACTTTC
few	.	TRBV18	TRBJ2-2	CASSPDRLNTGELFF	TGTGCCAGCTCACCAGACAGGCTAAACACCGGGGAGCTGTTTTTT
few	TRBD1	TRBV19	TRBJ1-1	CASSRQGRRTEAFF	TGTGCCAGTAGTAGACAGGGACGGAGAACTGAAGCTTTCTTT
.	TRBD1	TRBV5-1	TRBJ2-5	CASNRGYLETQYF	TGCGCCAGCAACAGGGGGTATCTGGAGACCCAGTACTTC
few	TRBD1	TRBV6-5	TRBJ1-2	CASSRGQDYGYTF	TGTGCCAGCAGCCGGGGACAGGACTATGGCTACACCTTC
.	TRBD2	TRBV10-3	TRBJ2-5	CAISESGASGQETQYF	TGTGCCATCAGTGAGTCAGGGGCTAGCGGCCAAGAGACCCAGTACTTC
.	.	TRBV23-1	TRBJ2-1	CASSQSSRDGPYNEQFF	TGCGCCAGCAGTCAATCATCCCGGGACGGTCCCTACAATGAGCAGTTCTTC
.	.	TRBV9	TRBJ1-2	CASSVESSTYGYTF	TGTGCCAGCAGCGTAGAATCGAGCACCTATGGCTACACCTTC
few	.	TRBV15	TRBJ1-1	CATSFLNTEAFF	TGTGCCACCAGCTTCCTGAACACTGAAGCTTTCTTT
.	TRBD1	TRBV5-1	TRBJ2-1	CASSPNRGEQFF	TGCGCCAGCAGCCCCAACAGGGGGGAGCAGTTCTTC
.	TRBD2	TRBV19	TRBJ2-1	CASSRPPAGGLGEQFF	TGTGCCAGTAGTAGACCCCCAGCGGGAGGGCTTGGTGAGCAGTTCTTC
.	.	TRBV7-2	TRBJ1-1	CASSNRRRFGEAFF	TGTGCCAGCAGCAACCGCAGAAGATTCGGTGAAGCTTTCTTT
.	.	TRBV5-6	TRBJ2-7	CASSRRDGYYEQYF	TGTGCCAGCAGCCGACGGGACGGATACTACGAGCAGTACTTC
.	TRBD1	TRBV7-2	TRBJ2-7	CASSSRQGAPSEQYF	TGTGCCAGCAGCTCCAGACAGGGGGCGCCCTCGGAGCAGTACTTC
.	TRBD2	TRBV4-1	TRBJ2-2	CASSQSGGLAGGDGELFF	TGCGCCAGCAGCCAAAGTGGTGGGCTAGCGGGAGGAGACGGGGAGCTGTTTTTT
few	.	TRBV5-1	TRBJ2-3	CASSLLAGDTDTQYF	TGCGCCAGCAGCCTCCTAGCTGGAGACACAGATACGCAGTATTTT
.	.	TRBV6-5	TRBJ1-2	CASSYSGADGYTF	TGTGCCAGCAGTTACTCGGGGGCGGATGGCTACACCTTC
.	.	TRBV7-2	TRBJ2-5	CASSLGGAYQETQYF	TGTGCCAGCAGCTTAGGAGGCGCGTACCAAGAGACCCAGTACTTC
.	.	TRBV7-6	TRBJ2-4	CASSLAPGKKNIQYF	TGTGCCAGCAGCTTAGCGCCGGGAAAAAAAAACATTCAGTACTTC
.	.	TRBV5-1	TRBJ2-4	CASRIRAIAKNIQYF	TGCGCCAGCAGAATCAGGGCAATAGCCAAAAACATTCAGTACTTC
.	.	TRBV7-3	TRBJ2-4	CASSTPGGGREDKNIQYF	TGTGCCAGCAGCACCCCCGGTGGGGGGCGAGAGGACAAAAACATTCAGTACTTC
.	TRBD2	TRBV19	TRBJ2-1	CASKGGGIGYNEQFF	TGTGCCAGTAAAGGCGGGGGAATAGGGTACAATGAGCAGTTCTTC
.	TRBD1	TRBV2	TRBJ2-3	CASRAQGAPDTQYF	TGTGCCAGCAGGGCACAGGGGGCCCCGGATACGCAGTATTTT
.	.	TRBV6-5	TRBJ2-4	CASSYGRGRGLYIQYF	TGTGCCAGCAGTTACGGGAGGGGTAGGGGGCTCTACATTCAGTACTTC
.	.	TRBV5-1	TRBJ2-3	CASSPMDYLTQYF	TGCGCCAGCAGCCCCATGGACTACCTTACGCAGTATTTT
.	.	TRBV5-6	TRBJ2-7	CASSRTTGTAYEQYF	TGTGCCAGCAGCCGAACCACCGGGACGGCCTACGAGCAGTACTTC